These 18 T cell receptor beta chains came from one sample sequenced in a study of CD8 T cell repertoires and HIV-1 epitope variants. Assay used: immunoSEQ multiplex PCR; TCRdb lists only in-frame clones, some missing. Seen here are nearly 7,000 clones, roughly 60% observed once, and the top ten hold roughly 44%. These TCRs are of unknown antigen specificity. The sample comprised cultured CD8+ T cells derived from PBMCs. Receptors were obtained from a male donor with HIV.

This clone was detected a few times. The chain employs TRBV28 and TRBJ2-3; maybe TRBD1 (5 bases). The ends were cut back, 3 bases at V and 2 bases at J, with 9 bases in the middle. The CDR3 loop spans 14 amino acids. From germline, CDR1 is MDHEN and CDR2 SYDVKM. Here the CDR3 reads CASSLIGDTDTQYF. In DNA form, the CDR3 reads TGTGCCAGCAGTTTGATAGGGGACACAGATACGCAGTATTTT. Drawing the rest from reference TRBV28 and TRBJ2-3, the complete variable domain is DVKVTQSSRYLVKRTGEKVFLECVQDMDHENMFWYRQDPGLGLRLIYFSYDVKMKEKGDIPEGYSVSREKKERFSLILESASTNQTSMYLCASSLIGDTDTQYFGPGTRLTVL.

The gene calls are TRBV21-1 and TRBJ2-7; TRBD2, as called in the table, went unchecked against the DNA. TRBV21-1 counts as a pseudogene. The CDR3 totals 15 residues. DNA of the CDR3: TGTGCCAGCAGCAAAGATAGCGGGGGAACCTACGAGCAGTACTTC. This sequence encodes CASSKDSGGTYEQYF.

This clone was seen more than once but under ten times. The rearrangement uses TRBV28 and TRBJ1-1, with a possible D match to TRBD1 (5 bases). V gave up 4 bases and J gave up 4 bases, with 16 bases separating them. Germline CDR1 MDHEN, CDR2 SYDVKM. CDR3 length: 15 amino acids. The CDR3 loop reads CASSSPLLRGTEAFF. CDR3 sequence (DNA): TGTGCCAGCAGTTCCCCCCTTTTAAGGGGCACTGAAGCTTTCTTT.

The chain carries TRBV5-4 and TRBJ2-5; 10 nucleotides align to TRBD2. The junction had 11 bases not matched to a gene; V was cut back by 5 bases and J by 4 bases. The CDR3 extends over 16 amino acids. Germline-derived CDR1 and CDR2 are SGHNT and YYREEE (reference sequence). For the CDR3, the DNA is TGTGCCAGCAGACCGGATTTCAGCGGGGGGGCAGAGACCCAGTACTTC. It is translated as CASRPDFSGGAETQYF.

This clone has just a few counts. This chain uses TRBV7-8 with TRBJ1-1, with unresolved D. CDR3 length: 13 amino acids. V lost 1 base to trimming and J lost 0 bases, with 3 bases between them. In germline, CDR1 is SGHVS, CDR2 FQNEAQ. The chain's CDR3 is CASSLDLNTEAFF. For the CDR3, the DNA is TGTGCCAGCAGCTTAGACCTGAACACTGAAGCTTTCTTT.

V and J are TRBV28 and TRBJ2-5; 9 positions agree with TRBD1. V lost 5 bases, J lost 4 bases, and 2 bases stayed unmatched. Germline CDR1 is MDHEN and CDR2 is SYDVKM. The CDR3 loop spans 13 amino acids. CDR3 DNA sequence: TGTGCCAGCAGTATACAGGGGGCAGAGACCCAGTACTTC. Its protein product is CASSIQGAETQYF.

This clone was recorded only once. This chain joins TRBV4-1 and TRBJ2-2, with D possibly being TRBD1 (5 bases). V was clipped by 5 bases and J by 4 bases, with 14 bases between them. The germline gives CDR1 MGHRA, CDR2 YSYEKL. This CDR3 has 15 amino acids. The CDR3 region has the DNA TGCGCCAGCAGCAATTTATTGACAGTCACCGGGGAGCTGTTTTTT. Amino acids: CASSNLLTVTGELFF.

This chain uses TRBV15 with TRBJ1-1; D gene ambiguous. Germline CDR1 is LNHNV and CDR2 is YYDKDF (reference sequence). The V end was cut by 6 bases, the J end by 2 bases, with 10 bases between. This CDR3 is built from 13 residues. For the CDR3, the DNA is TGTGCCACCAGTCTAGGGTCCAACACTGAAGCTTTCTTT. It translates to CATSLGSNTEAFF. Based on the CDR3 plus reference TRBV15 and TRBJ1-1, the full variable domain is DAMVIQNPRYQVTQFGKPVTLSCSQTLNHNVMYWYQQKSSQAPKLLFHYYDKDFNNEADTPDNFQSRRPNTSFCFLDIRSPGLGDTAMYLCATSLGSNTEAFFGQGTRLTVV.

The chain uses TRBV29-1 and TRBJ2-5; D is unclear. V lost 0 bases to trimming and J lost 4 bases, with 6 bases between them. The germline gives CDR1 SQVTM, CDR2 ANQGSEA. The CDR3 consists of 12 residues. The CDR3 DNA is TGCAGCGTTGAAGATCTTATAGAGACCCAGTACTTC. As protein: CSVEDLIETQYF. Using reference TRBV29-1 and TRBJ2-5 for the parts outside the CDR3, the full variable domain is SAVISQKPSRDICQRGTSLTIQCQVDSQVTMMFWYRQQPGQSLTLIATANQGSEATYESGFVIDKFPISRPNLTFSTLTVSNMSPEDSSIYLCSVEDLIETQYFGPGTRLLVL.

Worth noting for this clone: The junction differs from germline at one of its ends, possibly a read error. The V gene is TRBV10-3, the J gene TRBJ1-1; D not resolved. The CDR3 contains 15 residues. In germline, CDR1 is ENHRY, CDR2 SYGVKD. DNA for the CDR3: TGTGCCGTCAGTGAGTCCCCAGAATCGTACACTGAAGCTTTCTTT. Its translation: CAVSESPESYTEAFF.

This clone showed up just a few times. This chain uses TRBV5-6 with TRBJ2-2, with D hard to call. The CDR3 runs 14 residues. Trimming took off 4 bases at V and 1 base at J, with 8 bases between the two ends. Germline CDR1 is SGHDT and CDR2 is YYEEEE. The CDR3 sequence: CASSPEMNTGELFF. The CDR3 nucleotides read TGTGCCAGCAGCCCGGAGATGAACACCGGGGAGCTGTTTTTT.

This rearrangement joins TRBV5-1 to TRBJ1-5; tentatively, D is TRBD1 (6 bases). V lost 1 base and J 3 bases, leaving 11 bases between the germline ends. This CDR3 is built from 15 residues. Germline-derived CDR1 and CDR2 are SGHRS and YFSETQ. The CDR3 region is CASSLSPGDNQPQHF. The DNA of the CDR3 is TGCGCCAGCAGCTTGAGTCCAGGGGACAATCAGCCCCAGCATTTT.

This chain uses TRBV11-2 with TRBJ1-2; D gene unclear. In germline, CDR1 is SGHAT, CDR2 FQNNGV. The germline V and J ends were trimmed by 4 bases and 0 bases, with 12 bases remaining between them. The CDR3 contains 15 residues. CDR3 region: CASSSNSNTNYGYTF. DNA of the CDR3: TGTGCCAGCAGCTCGAACAGCAATACTAACTATGGCTACACCTTC.

The chain joins TRBV19 to TRBJ2-2; D remains ambiguous. Trimming pared 1 base from V and 2 bases from J, leaving 8 bases between. This CDR3 is 15 amino acids long. Germline lookup yields CDR1 LNHDA and CDR2 SQIVND (reference sequence). The CDR3 region has the DNA TGTGCCAGTAGTATAGTTGTACTTAACACCGGGGAGCTGTTTTTT. It specifies CASSIVVLNTGELFF.

This chain joins TRBV5-6 and TRBJ2-3; 9 nucleotides align to TRBD1. This CDR3 is 16 amino acids long. J was trimmed by 4 bases and V by 2 bases; bases with no gene match: 8. Germline CDR1 reads SGHDT; CDR2 reads YYEEEE. As DNA, the CDR3 is TGTGCCAGCAGCTTCGGGACAGGGCTTCTTGCAGATACGCAGTATTTT. This sequence encodes CASSFGTGLLADTQYF. Looking up the rest from reference TRBV5-6 and TRBJ2-3 gives the full variable domain: DAGVTQSPTHLIKTRGQQVTLRCSPKSGHDTVSWYQQALGQGPQFIFQYYEEEERQRGNFPDRFSGHQFPNYSSELNVNALLLGDSALYLCASSFGTGLLADTQYFGPGTRLTVL.

The V call is TRBV19, the J call TRBJ2-1; D is possibly TRBD2 (5 bases). V shed 7 bases and J shed 9 bases, with 19 bases lying between them. Germline lookup yields CDR1 LNHDA and CDR2 SQIVND (reference sequence). The CDR3 runs to 14 residues. The CDR3 bases are TGTGCCAGTAACCGGATGGGAGACAACGGTGAGCAGTTCTTC. This gives the protein CASNRMGDNGEQFF.

The V and J genes are TRBV5-1 and TRBJ1-5, with 9 bases fitting TRBD1. The CDR3 consists of 15 residues. Germline-derived CDR1 and CDR2 are SGHRS and YFSETQ. Trimming took 4 bases from V and 4 from J; bases not matched to a gene: 6. CDR3 sequence reads: CASSIQGAVNQPQHF. DNA of the CDR3: TGCGCCAGCAGCATACAGGGGGCGGTGAATCAGCCCCAGCATTTT.

This chain joins TRBV28 and TRBJ1-5; D call uncertain. The V and J ends lost 6 bases and 4 bases respectively, with 16 bases between them. CDR3 length: 15 amino acids. Germline CDR1 MDHEN, CDR2 SYDVKM. The CDR3 loop reads CASSPVGETNQPQHF. The CDR3 region has the DNA TGTGCCAGCAGCCCCGTCGGGGAGACAAATCAGCCCCAGCATTTT.